The rows below give T cell receptor beta chains drawn from one sample of a study of T cell responses to AZD1222 COVID-19 vaccine. Assay: immunoSEQ multiplex PCR; the TCRdb copy retains only in-frame clones and omits some. The sample has 150,000 or so clones; about 90% are singletons. This specimen consisted of peripheral blood, obtained 28 days after the second AZD1222 dose. These receptor sequences come from an adult who received the AZD1222 COVID-19 vaccine. CDR3s include the opening cysteine and the closing phenylalanine or tryptophan. The D gene is left open where the match is weak. Part of the rows lack a size; the others show once, few, many or a class for expanded clones.

-	TRBJ2-7	-	TRBV21-1	TGTGCCAGCGGCAGGCAAAAGGTCGTCGGACGGGCCTACGAGCAGTACTTC	CASGRQKVVGRAYEQYF
-	TRBJ2-5	-	TRBV11-2	TGTGCCAGCAGCGGATTTCAAAGTTCGTTTAGGTACCAAGAGACCCAGTACTTC	CASSGFQSSFRYQETQYF
TRBD2	TRBJ2-7	few	TRBV5-8	TGTGCCAGCAGCTTCCGACTAGCGGGGACCTACGAGCAGTACTTC	CASSFRLAGTYEQYF
TRBD1	TRBJ1-2	-	TRBV19	TGTGCCAGTAGTACGGGACAGGGATTGGGCTACACCTTC	CASSTGQGLGYTF
TRBD2	TRBJ2-2	-	TRBV7-6	TGTGCCAGCAGCTTGGGACTAGCGGGGGGCCATACCGGGGAGCTGTTTTTT	CASSLGLAGGHTGELFF
TRBD1	TRBJ2-1	-	TRBV24-1	TGTGCCACCAGTGATGAGGGACAGGGTTCGGGAAATGAGCAGTTCTTC	CATSDEGQGSGNEQFF
TRBD1	TRBJ2-1	-	TRBV23-1	TGCGCCAGCAGTACCCGACAGGGCCAAGCCTACAATGAGCAGTTCTTC	CASSTRQGQAYNEQFF
TRBD1	TRBJ2-3	-	TRBV7-9	TGTGCCAGCAGCTCACGACAGGGGTTACCGAACACAGATACGCAGTATTTT	CASSSRQGLPNTDTQYF
-	TRBJ1-5	-	TRBV19	TGTGCCAGTAGTATAGAGGGGCTCAATCAGCCCCAGCATTTT	CASSIEGLNQPQHF
-	TRBJ1-6	-	TRBV11-3	TGTGCCAGCAGCACGACAGTGGTGAATTCACCCCTCCACTTT	CASSTTVVNSPLHF
-	TRBJ2-4	-	TRBV7-2	TGTGCCAGCAGCCCGTCCCTTACTAGTACAGCCAAAAACATTCAGTACTTC	CASSPSLTSTAKNIQYF
-	TRBJ1-5	once	TRBV19	TGTGCCAGTAGTAGCCCCGGGTCCCTAACGGGGCCCCAGCATTTT	CASSSPGSLTGPQHF
-	TRBJ1-1	-	TRBV6-2/TRBV6-3	TGTGCCAGCAGTTTCATCAAATTCACGGGACGGGCGACTGAAGCTTTCTTT	CASSFIKFTGRATEAFF
-	TRBJ1-5	-	TRBV10-3	TGTGCCATCAGTGAGTCGGCAGATAGCAATCAGCCCCAGCATTTT	CAISESADSNQPQHF
-	TRBJ2-7	-	TRBV5-1	TGCGCCAGCAGCAAGGACGTTTCGGCCTCCTACGAGCAGTACTTC	CASSKDVSASYEQYF
-	TRBJ2-7	-	TRBV30	TGTGCCTGGAGCCCCCCCAGCGGAGGGACAACCTACGAGCAGTACTTC	CAWSPPSGGTTYEQYF
TRBD2	TRBJ2-3	few	TRBV7-6	TGTGCCAGCAGCCTAACTAGCGGGGGGGGTGATACGCAGTATTTT	CASSLTSGGGDTQYF
-	TRBJ2-7	-	TRBV11-2	TGTGCCAGCAGCTTAATACCGGCCGGCTACGAGCAGTACTTC	CASSLIPAGYEQYF
-	TRBJ2-1	once	TRBV7-3	TGTGCCAGCAGCTTTAGGGCGAATGAGCAGTTCTTC	CASSFRANEQFF
-	TRBJ2-1	-	TRBV3-1/TRBV3-2	TGTGCCAGCAGCCTTCTAACACTAGTTTCGGGTGAGCAGTTCTTC	CASSLLTLVSGEQFF
-	TRBJ2-3	-	TRBV5-8	TGTGCCAGCAGCTTCCGCAGCGTCCTAATAGCTTTT	CASSFRSVLIAF
-	TRBJ2-1	-	TRBV9	TGTGCCAGCAGCGTAGGGGTAGGAGAGCAGTTCTTC	CASSVGVGEQFF
-	TRBJ1-5	-	TRBV2	TGTGCCAGCAGTGAGGGGGCACGGGATTGGGGCAATCAGCCCCAGCATTTT	CASSEGARDWGNQPQHF
TRBD1	TRBJ1-2	-	TRBV5-1	TGCGCCAGCAGCCCAACCTTGACAGGGAACTATGGCTACACCTTC	CASSPTLTGNYGYTF
-	TRBJ2-3	-	TRBV15	TGTGCCACCAGCAGAGATCCGGTTGGGGGCGGCACAGATACGCAGTATTTT	CATSRDPVGGGTDTQYF
-	TRBJ1-1	-	TRBV28	TGTGCCAGCAGTTTACGGTCTGGGAAGTCTTTCTTT	CASSLRSGKSFF
-	TRBJ1-2	-	TRBV6-5	TGTGCCAGCAGTTACTCTTCCGGAAACTATGGCTACACCTTC	CASSYSSGNYGYTF
-	TRBJ1-5	-	TRBV12-3/TRBV12-4	TGTGCCAGCAGTTTAGCATCGGAGGGGCCCCAGCATTTT	CASSLASEGPQHF
-	TRBJ2-7	-	TRBV11-2	TGTGCCAGCAGCTCGTACTCCTACGAGCAGTACTTC	CASSSYSYEQYF
-	TRBJ1-3	once	TRBV7-2	TGTGCCAGCAGCTTAGGTTCTGGAAACACCATATATTTT	CASSLGSGNTIYF
-	TRBJ1-4	-	TRBV3-1/TRBV3-2	TGTGCCAGCAGCCAAGACAGGGGAGGTGAAAAACTGTTTTTT	CASSQDRGGEKLFF
-	TRBJ2-2	-	TRBV7-2	TGTGCCAGCAGCTTAGGAGCCCGGGTGGACACCGGGGAGCTGTTTTTT	CASSLGARVDTGELFF
-	TRBJ2-5	-	TRBV30	TGTGCCTGGAGGGCTATTTGGGAAGGGGAAGAGACCCAGTACTTC	CAWRAIWEGEETQYF
-	TRBJ2-2	-	TRBV11-3	TGTGCCAGCAGCCCGAGGGGCTACGGGGAGCTGTTTTTT	CASSPRGYGELFF
-	TRBJ1-5	-	TRBV6-5	TGTGCCAGCAGGAGGGGGGCGGGCAATCAGCCCCAGCATTTT	CASRRGAGNQPQHF
TRBD1	TRBJ1-5	-	TRBV5-6	TGTGCCAGCAGCCAGAGACAGGGGCGGCAAAGCAATCAGCCCCAGCATTTT	CASSQRQGRQSNQPQHF